The 25 T cell receptor beta chains in this list originate from one sample, sequenced in a study of patients and donors after allogeneic stem cell transplantation (dated by TCRdb to about 2020). Library preparation was by RT-PCR. Instrument on record: NextSeq 550. TCRdb reprocessing: public reads trimmed at Q25 with fastp, clones called with MiXCR, in-frame beta chains kept. For every CDR3 protein sequence, its rows merge into one entry that carries the most common genes and DNA. The table for this sample lists 190,000 or so distinct CDR3 sequences; approximately 41% of them were counted only once. The top ten clonotypes cover 33% of the sample. The sequenced material came from blood, either unsorted or a sorted T cell fraction (not recorded which). The receptors derive from a human donor who was either an allogeneic HSCT recipient or a stem cell or donor lymphocyte infusion donor (not recorded which). It is not recorded whose cells these are; they may come from a transplant donor.

This clonotype occurred once. V usage is TRBV4-3 and J usage is TRBJ2-1; D is ambiguous. The V and J ends lost 0 bases and 0 bases respectively, with 18 bases between them. There are 19 residues in the CDR3. CDR1 is LGHNA, CDR2 YSLEER, per germline. The CDR3 sequence: CASSQEGSVTLSSYNEQFF. As DNA, the CDR3 is TGCGCCAGCAGCCAAGAGGGAAGCGTGACCCTAAGCTCCTACAATGAGCAGTTCTTC.

V is TRBV6-5 and J is TRBJ1-1, with D perhaps matching TRBD1 (5 bases). CDR1 and CDR2 (germline): MNHEY, SVGAGI. Trimming stripped 5 bases from V and 4 bases from J, with 14 bases between. The CDR3 has 14 residues. CDR3 in DNA: TGTGCCAGCAGTCCCGGGCCCGGGGCCACTGAAGCTTTCTTT. It specifies CASSPGPGATEAFF.

The rearrangement joins TRBV19 to TRBJ1-5; perhaps TRBD1 as D (5 bases). The germline CDR1 and CDR2 sequences are LNHDA and SQIVND (reference sequence). The CDR3 is 14 amino acids. The V and J ends lost 6 bases and 2 bases respectively, with 11 bases between them. CDR3 sequence (DNA): TGTGCCAGTAGCCCAGGGTGGGGCAATCAGCCCCAGCATTTT. This codes for CASSPGWGNQPQHF.

This chain uses TRBV29-1 with TRBJ1-2; 12 bases are shared with TRBD1. CDR1 and CDR2 from the germline V gene are SQVTM and ANQGSEA. The CDR3 sequence is 15 residues long. The ends lost 8 bases at V and 8 bases at J; junction bases unmatched: 15. CDR3 nucleotide sequence: TGCAGCATATCTGTGGGACAGGGGGCTCGAGAAGGCTACACCTTC. Protein product: CSISVGQGAREGYTF. The full variable domain, rest sourced from reference TRBV29-1 and TRBJ1-2, is SAVISQKPSRDICQRGTSLTIQCQVDSQVTMMFWYRQQPGQSLTLIATANQGSEATYESGFVIDKFPISRPNLTFSTLTVSNMSPEDSSIYLCSISVGQGAREGYTFGSGTRLTVV.

J is TRBJ2-1 and V is TRBV29-1; perhaps D is TRBD1 or TRBD2 (5 bases each). Trimming shortened V by 4 bases and J by 15 bases, and 16 bases separated the two germline ends. CDR1 SQVTM and CDR2 ANQGSEA come from the germline V gene. There are 11 residues in the CDR3. The CDR3 DNA reads TGCAGCGTTGGGCATAGGGGAGCAAGGTTCTTC. It encodes CSVGHRGARFF.

The rearrangement uses TRBV4-3 and TRBJ1-2, with D tentatively TRBD1 (6 bases). The V gene lost 0 bases and the J gene lost 6 bases, with 11 bases spanning the gap. The CDR3 loop spans 14 amino acids. Germline-derived CDR1 and CDR2 are LGHNA and YSLEER. The CDR3 nucleotides read TGCGCCAGCAGCCAAGATCAGGACAGAGATGGCTACACCTTC. It codes for CASSQDQDRDGYTF.

Only a few counts were recorded for this clonotype. The chain combines TRBV11-2 with TRBJ2-3; possible D gene TRBD2, 5 bases. Trimming pared 1 base from V and 2 bases from J, leaving 10 bases between. Germline V CDR1 and CDR2: SGHAT, FQNNGV. The CDR3 contains 15 residues. The CDR3 nucleotides are TGTGCCAGCAGCTTAGTCCCCGGGATCACAGATACGCAGTATTTT. The encoded protein is CASSLVPGITDTQYF.

The rearrangement links TRBV6-5 to TRBJ1-5; D is possibly TRBD1 (5 bases). In germline, CDR1 is MNHEY, CDR2 SVGAGI. CDR3 length: 14 amino acids. The V gene lost 5 bases and the J gene lost 5 bases, with 13 bases spanning the gap. The DNA for the CDR3 is TGTGCCAGCAGTGTTGACAGTGCGTATCAGCCCCAGCATTTT. This codes for CASSVDSAYQPQHF.

This clonotype was detected only a few times. The genes are TRBV27 and TRBJ1-1; D not certain. Germline V gives CDR1 MNHEY, CDR2 SMNVEV (reference sequence). V was trimmed by 6 bases and J by 1 base, leaving 9 bases between them. The CDR3 is made up of 13 amino acids. DNA of the CDR3: TGTGCCAGCAGGAGGACTCCGAACACTGAAGCTTTCTTT. Translated: CASRRTPNTEAFF.

This clonotype was observed many times. The V call is TRBV3-1, the J call TRBJ2-3, with 11 bases matching TRBD2. The CDR3 extends over 16 amino acids. V trimming: 3 bases; J trimming: 4 bases; junction bases outside the gene matches: 6. Germline CDR1 is LGHDT and CDR2 is YNNKEL (reference sequence). The CDR3 protein is CASSHTSGSSPDTQYF. CDR3 nucleotide sequence: TGTGCCAGCAGCCACACTAGCGGGAGCAGTCCAGATACGCAGTATTTT.

This clonotype was observed a handful of times. This chain joins TRBV7-8 and TRBJ1-1, with TRBD1 as a possible D gene (5 bases). Trimming took 2 bases from V and 0 from J, leaving 16 bases between them. Germline CDR1 and CDR2: SGHVS and FQNEAQ. The CDR3 consists of 17 residues. The CDR3 sequence is CASSLSYGDLMNTEAFF. The DNA for the CDR3 is TGTGCCAGCAGCTTATCGTACGGGGACCTCATGAACACTGAAGCTTTCTTT.

The V gene is TRBV3-1, the J gene TRBJ2-7; 7 positions agree with TRBD2. CDR3 length equals 14 residues. V lost 1 base to trimming and J lost 0 bases; unmatched junction nucleotides: 0. Germline V gene sequence: CDR1 LGHDT, CDR2 YNNKEL (reference sequence). The CDR3 region has the DNA TGTGCCAGCAGCCAAGTAGCGGGCTCCTACGAGCAGTACTTC. Its protein product is CASSQVAGSYEQYF.

V usage is TRBV19 and J usage is TRBJ1-1; D unclear. The CDR3 consists of 16 residues. The germline gives CDR1 LNHDA, CDR2 SQIVND (reference sequence). V was shortened by 7 bases and J by 1 base, with 19 bases between the two germline ends. The CDR3 spells CASTPSRQGRNTEAFF. CDR3 sequence (DNA): TGTGCCAGTACCCCCTCCAGGCAAGGGAGGAACACTGAAGCTTTCTTT. Full variable domain (rest looked up from reference TRBV19 and TRBJ1-1): DGGITQSPKYLFRKEGQNVTLSCEQNLNHDAMYWYRQDPGQGLRLIYYSQIVNDFQKGDIAEGYSVSREKKESFPLTVTSAQKNPTAFYLCASTPSRQGRNTEAFFGQGTRLTVV.

The CDR3 DNA is TGTGCCAGCAGTTACCGTCCTGGGGACAGTTATCCGAAAAGCGTTTTCTTT. This sequence encodes CASSYRPGDSYPKSVFF. The V gene is TRBV6-2 or TRBV6-3, the J gene TRBJ1-1; 7 bases align to TRBD1. The germline V gene encodes CDR1 MNHEY and CDR2 SVGEGT. The CDR3 extends over 17 amino acids. The trim removed 2 bases at V and 13 bases at J, leaving 22 bases unmatched.

This clonotype was observed a handful of times. V usage is TRBV10-2 and J usage is TRBJ1-1, with D unclear. V lost 0 bases and J lost 6, with 8 bases in between. There are 13 residues in the CDR3. Germline-derived CDR1 and CDR2 are WSHSY and SAAADI. The DNA for the CDR3 is TGCGCCAGCAGTGAGTCTCGGTGGTCTGAAGCTTTCTTT. It translates to CASSESRWSEAFF.

This clonotype was seen at least ten times. The chain carries TRBV7-2 and TRBJ1-6; D gene unclear. The CDR3 covers 15 residues. Germline CDR1 reads SGHTA; CDR2 reads FQGNSA. Trimming took off 5 bases at V and 6 bases at J, with 14 bases between the two ends. CDR3 DNA: TGTGCCAGCAGCCCCAGAGGACTAACTAATTCACCCCTCCACTTT. Translation: CASSPRGLTNSPLHF.

A note on this clonotype: Germline and junction disagree at one end, which may indicate a read error. V gene TRBV2 combines with J gene TRBJ1-5; D perhaps matches TRBD1 (6 bases). The CDR3 loop spans 15 amino acids. Germline CDR1 is SNHLY and CDR2 is FYNNEI. DNA for the CDR3: TGTGCCAGTTTAGTGGACAGAGATAGCAATCAGCCCCGGCATTTT. Protein: CASLVDRDSNQPRHF.

This clonotype showed up just once. V gene TRBV7-9 combines with J gene TRBJ1-2, with D unclear. This CDR3 spans 12 amino acids. Germline V gives CDR1 SEHNR, CDR2 FQNEAQ (reference sequence). V lost 3 bases to trimming and J lost 10 bases, with 12 bases between them. Written as DNA, the CDR3 is TGTGCCAGCAGCTTGGGATTCATAGTCTACACCTTC. It codes for CASSLGFIVYTF.

DNA for the CDR3: TGCAGCGTTGAGGGGAATGATGGCTACACCTTC. Protein product: CSVEGNDGYTF. This chain connects TRBV29-1 to TRBJ1-2; D call uncertain. Germline-derived CDR1 and CDR2 are SQVTM and ANQGSEA. This CDR3 comprises 11 residues. Trimming stripped 3 bases from V and 6 bases from J, with 8 bases between.

The chain is built from TRBV15 and TRBJ1-1; 9 nucleotides agree with TRBD1. Germline-derived CDR1 and CDR2 are LNHNV and YYDKDF (reference sequence). V gave up 1 base and J gave up 4 bases; unmatched junction bases: 7. The CDR3 is 16 residues long. CDR3 sequence (DNA): TGTGCCACCAGCAGAGTGACCGGGACAGGGAGCACTGAAGCTTTCTTT. It encodes CATSRVTGTGSTEAFF.

The V gene is TRBV12-3 or TRBV12-4, the J gene TRBJ2-2, with TRBD2 matching over 8 bases. V trimming: 3 bases; J trimming: 1 base; junction bases outside the gene matches: 4. The CDR3 contains 16 residues. In nucleotides, the CDR3 is TGTGCCAGCAGTTTCTCTCTAGCGGGGAACACCGGGGAGCTGTTTTTT. This gives the protein CASSFSLAGNTGELFF.

Only a few counts were recorded for this clonotype. The rearrangement joins TRBV6-2 or TRBV6-3 to TRBJ1-1, with D unclear. CDR3 length: 13 residues. Germline assignment: CDR1 MNHEY and CDR2 SVGEGT. With 5 bases removed from V and 5 bases from J, the gap between germline ends came to 12 bases. CDR3 protein: CASSNGERTEAFF. CDR3 nucleotide sequence: TGTGCCAGCAGTAACGGTGAGAGAACTGAAGCTTTCTTT.

This chain uses TRBV2 with TRBJ2-1; D remains unclear. CDR3 length equals 13 residues. The germline CDR1 and CDR2 sequences are SNHLY and FYNNEI. Trimming pared 4 bases from V and 5 bases from J, leaving 9 bases between. The CDR3 sequence is CASSVLADNEQFF. In DNA, the CDR3 is TGTGCCAGCAGTGTTTTGGCAGACAATGAGCAGTTCTTC.

V is TRBV7-3 and J is TRBJ2-1; 9 nucleotides align to TRBD2. Trimming took 2 bases from V and 0 from J; bases not matched to a gene: 8. The germline V gene encodes CDR1 SGHTA and CDR2 FQGTGA. There are 18 residues in the CDR3. The CDR3 DNA reads as TGTGCCAGCAGCTTATTAGCGGGAGCGGAGAGCTCCTACAATGAGCAGTTCTTC. This codes for CASSLLAGAESSYNEQFF.

The chain uses TRBV3-1 and TRBJ2-5; possible D gene TRBD2, 6 bases. Germline V CDR1 and CDR2: LGHDT, YNNKEL (reference sequence). Trimming removed 7 bases from V and 4 bases from J, with 19 bases in between. There are 15 residues in the CDR3. CDR3 bases: TGTGCCAGCATGGTAGTAGCGGCGGGGAGAGAGACCCAGTACTTC. Its translation: CASMVVAAGRETQYF.